Listed here are 26 T cell receptor beta chains from one sample, sequenced in a study of beta chain features in type 1 diabetes listed by TCRdb under 2018. The investigation overall reported the following: A moderate but significant shortening of TCRB CDR3 length was observed in type 1 diabetes patients in all four CD4+ subsets.

Libraries were built with the immunoSEQ multiplex PCR assay. All of the isolated RNA was reverse transcribed with the High Capacity cDNA Reverse Transcription Kit, so expressed TCRB transcripts were sequenced. In its TCRdb copy, this immuneACCESS table keeps in-frame sequences only and misses some clones. Where compared with another copy, unresolved V genes explain less than half of these, and the others have no known cause. Present in this sample are around 710,000 clones, 9.5% to 15% of which were seen just once. The ten top clones hold 0.095% to 0.15% of the sample. Their antigen targets remain unknown. Sequencing input: naive CD4+ T cells from blood. Taken with the paper, the label for cell subset or site translates to: true naive CD4+ T cells. All receptors come from a man aged 30 to 45 with type 1 diabetes.

V is TRBV29-1 and J is TRBJ1-1; D is unresolved. The CDR3 runs to 13 residues. The V end lost 2 bases, the J end lost 0 bases, and 7 bases lay between the germline ends. Per the germline V gene, CDR1 is SQVTM and CDR2 is ANQGSEA. The CDR3 bases are TGCAGCGTTGAAAGGGAATTGAACACTGAAGCTTTCTTT. It codes for CSVERELNTEAFF. The whole variable domain, filled in from reference TRBV29-1 and TRBJ1-1, reads SAVISQKPSRDICQRGTSLTIQCQVDSQVTMMFWYRQQPGQSLTLIATANQGSEATYESGFVIDKFPISRPNLTFSTLTVSNMSPEDSSIYLCSVERELNTEAFFGQGTRLTVV.

This clone was seen only a few times. This chain joins TRBV9 and TRBJ2-3; D gene unclear. Trimming removed 3 bases at V and 2 bases at J, with 13 bases between. Germline V CDR1 and CDR2: SGDLS, YYNGEE. The CDR3 covers 15 residues. CDR3 sequence: CASSETSLLTDTQYF. The CDR3 DNA reads as TGTGCCAGCAGCGAAACCAGTCTGCTCACAGATACGCAGTATTTT.

This chain links TRBV29-1 with TRBJ2-5; no clear D gene. The J call may be incorrect, as the DNA end agrees better with TRBJ2-7. CDR1 SQVTM and CDR2 ANQGSEA come from the germline V gene. The CDR3 is 15 amino acids. CDR3 in DNA: TGCAGCGTTGAAGATCTAAAGGGAAGCTCCTACGAGCAGTACTTC. Its protein is CSVEDLKGSSYEQYF.

The chain links TRBV6-5 to TRBJ2-2; D may be TRBD1 or TRBD2 (6 bases each). CDR3 length equals 14 residues. V lost 11 bases to trimming and J lost 6 bases, with 19 bases between them. Germline CDR1 is MNHEY and CDR2 is SVGAGI. The CDR3 nucleotides read TGTGCCCACCGACAGGACTCTAGCGCCGGGGAGCTGTTTTTT. It codes for CAHRQDSSAGELFF.

The rearrangement joins TRBV2 to TRBJ2-6; weak D call: TRBD1 (6 bases). Trimming removed 6 bases from V and 1 base from J, with 7 bases in between. Per germline, CDR1 SNHLY and CDR2 FYNNEI. The CDR3 loop spans 14 amino acids. As DNA, the CDR3 is TGTGCCAGCAGCGGACAGTCTGGGGCCAACGTCCTGACTTTC. Protein product: CASSGQSGANVLTF.

The chain combines TRBV19 with TRBJ1-5, with D perhaps matching TRBD1 (6 bases). Germline lookup yields CDR1 LNHDA and CDR2 SQIVND (reference sequence). V dropped 7 bases and J dropped 5 bases, with 15 bases sitting between them. This CDR3 region has 14 residues. The CDR3 DNA reads as TGTGCCAGTACGTTACAGGGTCGGTATCAGCCCCAGCATTTT. It translates to CASTLQGRYQPQHF.

V gene TRBV2 combines with J gene TRBJ2-7; TRBD1 matches 9 bases. J lost 6 bases, V lost 7 bases, and 16 bases had no gene match. The CDR3 sequence is 16 residues long. Germline V gene lookup returns CDR1 SNHLY and CDR2 FYNNEI. DNA for the CDR3: TGTGCCAGCACTCCGGCCCGTACAGGGGGCTACCCCGAGCAGTACTTC. It encodes CASTPARTGGYPEQYF.

The chain recombines TRBV25-1 with TRBJ1-1; D is unclear. The germline V gene encodes CDR1 MGHDK and CDR2 SYGVNS. This CDR3 has 15 residues. The germline V and J ends were trimmed by 5 bases and 3 bases, with 16 bases remaining between them. The CDR3 coding sequence is TGTGCCAGCAGTCCCCGGACCGGCGGAGACACTGAAGCTTTCTTT. This gives the protein CASSPRTGGDTEAFF.

The chain recombines TRBV27 with TRBJ1-5; 8 bases agree with TRBD1. Trimming cost V 6 bases and J 0 bases; bases outside gene matches: 7. CDR3 size: 16 residues. Looked up from germline, CDR1 is MNHEY and CDR2 is SMNVEV (reference sequence). CDR3 DNA sequence: TGTGCCAGCAGAGGACAGGGTGCTTATAGCAATCAGCCCCAGCATTTT. Protein product: CASRGQGAYSNQPQHF.

This clone has just a few counts. V and J are TRBV25-1 and TRBJ2-3, with 8 bases matching TRBD2. The CDR3 covers 14 residues. Unmatched junction bases numbered 6, after V lost 8 bases and J lost 2 bases. Germline CDR1 reads MGHDK; CDR2 reads SYGVNS. CDR3 sequence (DNA): TGTGCCAGCGTTCGGGGGGGACCCACAGATACGCAGTATTTT. This sequence encodes CASVRGGPTDTQYF.

This clone was counted only a few times. Other DNA sequences in this specimen translate into the identical CDR3. The CDR3 bases are TGTGCCAGCAGGGGACAGGGGAATGGTGGCTACACCTTC. This codes for CASRGQGNGGYTF. J is TRBJ1-2 and V is TRBV7-3, with 10 bases matching TRBD1. There are 13 residues in the CDR3. Germline CDR1 is SGHTA and CDR2 is FQGTGA. V shed 6 bases and J 7 bases; nucleotides not matched to a gene: 5.

This clone was observed a few times. The chain links TRBV30 to TRBJ1-6; D gene ambiguous. The CDR3 runs 13 residues. V was trimmed by 2 bases and J by 3 bases, leaving 5 bases between them. The V gene's germline CDR1 is GTSNPN and CDR2 SVGIG (reference sequence). The DNA of the CDR3 is TGTGCCTGGAGTTGGATCTATAATTCACCCCTCCACTTT. Translated, it gives CAWSWIYNSPLHF.

The chain is built from TRBV7-4 and TRBJ2-7, with D hard to call. The CDR3 loop spans 12 amino acids. Trimming shortened V by 1 base and J by 4 bases, and 5 bases separated the two germline ends. Germline V gene sequence: CDR1 SGHVT, CDR2 SQSDAQ. CDR3 amino acids: CASSLVVYEQYF. The CDR3 DNA reads as TGTGCCAGCAGCTTAGTGGTATACGAGCAGTACTTC.

Only a few counts were recorded for this clone. This CDR3 reads CAARHGGLARSGELFF. CDR3 bases: TGTGCCGCCCGCCACGGAGGACTAGCGAGGTCCGGGGAGCTGTTTTTT. The V call is TRBV5-4, the J call TRBJ2-2; 9 bases align to TRBD2. CDR1 SGHNT and CDR2 YYREEE come from the germline V gene (reference sequence). The trim removed 10 bases at V and 6 bases at J, leaving 16 bases unmatched. CDR3 length: 16 amino acids.

In its sample, this clone was seen a few times. The chain links TRBV18 to TRBJ1-2; D is uncertain. The CDR3 contains 15 residues. Trimming stripped 6 bases from V and 4 bases from J, with 18 bases between. CDR1 and CDR2 from the germline V gene are KGHSH and LQKENI. The CDR3 region has the DNA TGTGCCAGCTCCCCAGACCAAGAAGGGCGCTATGGCTACACCTTC. Its protein product is CASSPDQEGRYGYTF.

With regard to this clone: This specimen includes other DNA sequences encoding the same CDR3. The rearrangement joins TRBV7-2 to TRBJ2-3; D uncertain. The V end was cut by 5 bases, the J end by 0 bases, with 3 bases between. CDR1 is SGHTA and CDR2 is FQGNSA in the germline V gene. CDR3 length equals 12 residues. The CDR3 nucleotides read TGTGCCAGCAGCCTGAGCACAGATACGCAGTATTTT. This encodes CASSLSTDTQYF.

V and J are TRBV25-1 and TRBJ2-3; 8 bases agree with TRBD1. Germline V CDR1 and CDR2: MGHDK, SYGVNS. The CDR3 is 15 amino acids. The V and J ends lost 4 bases and 6 bases, in that order; junction bases with no gene match: 9. In DNA, the CDR3 is TGTGCCAGCAGTGCACACAGGGGGAGTTTCGATACGCAGTATTTT. Protein sequence: CASSAHRGSFDTQYF.

The V and J genes are TRBV4-3 and TRBJ1-2; D remains ambiguous. V was cut by 0 bases and J by 1 base, with 3 bases left in between. The germline V gene has CDR1 LGHNA and CDR2 YSLEER. CDR3 size: 13 residues. CDR3 nucleotides: TGCGCCAGCAGCCAAGAGATTAACTATGGCTACACCTTC. Translating it yields CASSQEINYGYTF.

This clone was counted only a few times. This chain joins TRBV7-2 and TRBJ2-5; unclear D gene. The CDR3 spans 13 residues. V was cut by 2 bases and J by 3 bases, with 7 bases left in between. Germline CDR1 and CDR2: SGHTA and FQGNSA. Here the CDR3 reads CASSLTREETQYF. CDR3 nucleotides: TGTGCCAGCAGCTTAACACGAGAAGAGACCCAGTACTTC.

This sequence joins TRBV5-1 and TRBJ2-2; the D is unclear. The V end was cut by 0 bases, the J end by 2 bases, with 14 bases between. Germline CDR1 is SGHRS and CDR2 is YFSETQ. This CDR3 has 17 amino acids. CDR3 nucleotide sequence: TGCGCCAGCAGCTTGGGTGGTACGCAACCAAACACCGGGGAGCTGTTTTTT. This sequence encodes CASSLGGTQPNTGELFF.

The V and J genes are TRBV27 and TRBJ1-1; D is unresolved. This CDR3 spans 14 amino acids. V was cut by 3 bases and J by 1 base, with 9 bases left in between. Germline-derived CDR1 and CDR2 are MNHEY and SMNVEV (reference sequence). The CDR3 region has the DNA TGTGCCAGCAGTTTTCGGCAGCCGAACACTGAAGCTTTCTTT. Protein: CASSFRQPNTEAFF.

On this clone itself: An end of the junction does not agree with germline; a read error may underlie this. The chain has TRBV12-5 and TRBJ1-5; 8 bases fit TRBD1. The CDR3 is 15 amino acids. Germline CDR1 reads LGHNT; CDR2 reads FRNRAP. CDR3 residues: CARGPGTGGNQPQHF. Written as DNA, the CDR3 is TGTGCTCGTGGCCCGGGGACAGGTGGCAATCAGCCCCAGCATTTT.

This clone occurred a few times. The rearrangement joins TRBV6-5 to TRBJ1-6, with a weak D call TRBD1 (5 bases). The CDR3 has 15 residues. Germline V gene data show CDR1 as MNHEY and CDR2 as SVGAGI. V was trimmed by 6 bases and J by 4 bases, leaving 13 bases between them. The CDR3 protein is CASRLKGVYNSPLHF. CDR3 DNA sequence: TGTGCCAGCAGATTAAAAGGGGTGTATAATTCACCCCTCCACTTT.

V gene TRBV6-1 combines with J gene TRBJ2-5, with D perhaps matching TRBD2 (5 bases). V was trimmed by 7 bases and J by 3 bases, leaving 9 bases between them. CDR1 is MNHNS, CDR2 SASEGT, per germline. This CDR3 is built from 12 residues. CDR3 amino acids: CASTRVEETQYF. The DNA of the CDR3 is TGTGCCAGCACGAGGGTTGAAGAGACCCAGTACTTC.

V usage is TRBV12-5 and J usage is TRBJ2-5; maybe TRBD1 (7 bases). The CDR3 consists of 14 residues. Deletions cut 5 bases from V and 2 bases from J, with 12 bases between. Germline CDR1 LGHNT, CDR2 FRNRAP. Here the CDR3 reads CASGGAGGQETQYF. CDR3 DNA: TGTGCTAGTGGTGGAGCAGGGGGGCAAGAGACCCAGTACTTC.

This clone was seen more than once but under ten times. The J gene is TRBJ2-2, the V gene TRBV4-2; possible D gene TRBD2, 5 bases. From germline, CDR1 is LGHNA and CDR2 YNFKEQ. Trimming took 4 bases from V and 3 from J, leaving 15 bases between them. The CDR3 has 16 amino acids. In DNA, the CDR3 is TGTGCCAGCAGCCCAAAACTAGGTACCGACACCGGGGAGCTGTTTTTT. Translation: CASSPKLGTDTGELFF.